This TCR beta chain was captured by sequencing in a study of monozygotic twins with inflammatory bowel disease. This CDR3 is built from 12 residues. CDR1 and CDR2 from the germline V gene are MDHEN and SYDVKM. One entry per CDR3 protein, without DNA, is what TCRdb gives after re-calling the 5' RACE reads. The sample has around 450,000 distinct CDR3 sequences, and its top ten clones hold 2.4%. The template was total RNA from whole blood, with no T cell sorting. V is TRBV28 and J is TRBJ2-5. The receptor was isolated from a human donor with ulcerative colitis or Crohn's disease, or a healthy co-twin of an affected twin (not recorded which). The sample comprised blood. The CDR3 loop reads CASSSVIKTQYF.